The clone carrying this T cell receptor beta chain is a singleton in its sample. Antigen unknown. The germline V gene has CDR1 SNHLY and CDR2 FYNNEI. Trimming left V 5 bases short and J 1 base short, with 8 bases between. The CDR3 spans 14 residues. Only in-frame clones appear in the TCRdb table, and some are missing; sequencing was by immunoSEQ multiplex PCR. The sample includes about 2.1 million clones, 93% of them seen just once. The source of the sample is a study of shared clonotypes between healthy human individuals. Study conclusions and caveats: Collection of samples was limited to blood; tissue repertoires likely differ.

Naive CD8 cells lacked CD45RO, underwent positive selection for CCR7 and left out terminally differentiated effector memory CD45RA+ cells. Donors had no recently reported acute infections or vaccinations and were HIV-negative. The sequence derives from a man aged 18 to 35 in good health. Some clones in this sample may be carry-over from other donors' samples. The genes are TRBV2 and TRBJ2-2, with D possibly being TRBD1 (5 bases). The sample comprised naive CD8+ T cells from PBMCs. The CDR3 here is CASSTGENTGELFF. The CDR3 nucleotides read TGTGCCAGCAGTACAGGAGAGAACACCGGGGAGCTGTTTTTT.